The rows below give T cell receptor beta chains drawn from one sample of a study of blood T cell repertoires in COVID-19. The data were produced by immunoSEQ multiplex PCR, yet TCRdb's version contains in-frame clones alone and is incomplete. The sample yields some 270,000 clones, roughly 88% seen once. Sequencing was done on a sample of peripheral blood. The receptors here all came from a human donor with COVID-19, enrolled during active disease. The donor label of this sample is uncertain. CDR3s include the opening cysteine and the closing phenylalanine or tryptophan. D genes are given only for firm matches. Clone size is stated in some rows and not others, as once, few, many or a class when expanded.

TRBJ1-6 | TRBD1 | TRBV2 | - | TGTGCCAGCAGACCTCAGGGGACAGGGCTCCTTTCACCCCTCCACTTT | CASRPQGTGLLSPLHF
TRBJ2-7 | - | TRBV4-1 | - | TGCGCCAGCAGCCAAGTTCCCTCCTCTACCGAGCAGTACTTC | CASSQVPSSTEQYF
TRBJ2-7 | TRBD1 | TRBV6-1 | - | TGTGCCAGCAGTGTCTCCCCGGGACAGGGGCTCAACGAGCAGTACTTC | CASSVSPGQGLNEQYF
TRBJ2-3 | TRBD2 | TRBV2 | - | TGTGCCAGCGGCCAGAAGACTAGCGGGAGTCTAGATACGCAGTATTTT | CASGQKTSGSLDTQYF
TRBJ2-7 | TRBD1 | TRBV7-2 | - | TGTGCCAGCAGCCGGGGACAGACTTCCTACGAGCAGTACTTC | CASSRGQTSYEQYF
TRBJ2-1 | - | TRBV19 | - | TGTGCCAGTAGTAACCAGGGTGCGAGGCTTGAGCAGTTCTTC | CASSNQGARLEQFF
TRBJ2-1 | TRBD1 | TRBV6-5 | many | TGTGCCAGCAGGAGGACAGGGGCATACAATGAGCAGTTCTTC | CASRRTGAYNEQFF
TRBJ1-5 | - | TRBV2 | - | TGTGCCAGCCAACGGGCAGGGGCTAGCAATCAGCCCCAGCATTTT | CASQRAGASNQPQHF
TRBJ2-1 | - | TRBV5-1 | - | TGCGCCAGCAGCTTGGCCACCTTAGCCTCCGGCTCCTACAATGAGCAGTTCTTC | CASSLATLASGSYNEQFF
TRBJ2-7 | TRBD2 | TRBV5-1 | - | TGCGCCAGCAGCCTGGGACTAGACCTCTACGAGCAGTACTTC | CASSLGLDLYEQYF
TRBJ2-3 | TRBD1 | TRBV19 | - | TGTGCCAGTATTTCGATCCTCAGGGGACAGGGGGCCGTCACAGATACGCAGTATTTT | CASISILRGQGAVTDTQYF
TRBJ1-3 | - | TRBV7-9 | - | TGTGCCAGCAGCTCGTGGACAGAGGCTGGAAACACCATATATTTT | CASSSWTEAGNTIYF
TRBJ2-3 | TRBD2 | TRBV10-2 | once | TGCGCCAGCAGACTAGCGGGAGTTGTAGATACGCAGTATTTT | CASRLAGVVDTQYF
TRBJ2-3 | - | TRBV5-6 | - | TGTGCCAGCAGCTGGGAGAGGGCAGATACGCAGTATTTT | CASSWERADTQYF
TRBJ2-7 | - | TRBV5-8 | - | TGTGCCAGCAGCCTAAGCCGCTACGAGCAGTACTTC | CASSLSRYEQYF
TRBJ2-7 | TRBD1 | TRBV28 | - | TGTGCCAGCAGTTTATGGCAGGGGGATTACGAGCAGTACTTC | CASSLWQGDYEQYF
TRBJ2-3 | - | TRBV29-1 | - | TGCAGCGTCAACGGGGTAGATAACACAGATACGCAGTATTTT | CSVNGVDNTDTQYF
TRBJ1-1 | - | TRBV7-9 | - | TGTGCCAGCAGCCATCGGGGGGCTGAAGCTTTCTTT | CASSHRGAEAFF
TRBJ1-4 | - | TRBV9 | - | TGTGCCAGCAGCGTAGCGGGGGACCCTAATGAAAAACTGTTTTTT | CASSVAGDPNEKLFF
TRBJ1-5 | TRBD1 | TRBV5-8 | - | TGTGCCAGCAGCTTGTGGCAGGGGGCTATTCAGCCCCAGCATTTT | CASSLWQGAIQPQHF
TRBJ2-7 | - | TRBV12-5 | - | TGTGCTAGTGGTTTGCCCCGTTACGAGCAGTACTTC | CASGLPRYEQYF
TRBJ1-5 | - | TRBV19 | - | TGTGCCAGTAGTATAGCAGGGCCACATAATAGCAATCAGCCCCAGCATTTT | CASSIAGPHNSNQPQHF
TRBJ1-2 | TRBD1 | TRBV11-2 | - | TGTGCCAGCAGCTTAGAAGGACAGGGCTATGGCTACACCTTC | CASSLEGQGYGYTF
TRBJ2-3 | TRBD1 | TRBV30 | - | TGTGCCTTGGCCGACAGGGGAGCCACAGATACGCAGTATTTT | CALADRGATDTQYF
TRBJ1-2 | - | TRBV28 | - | TGTGCCAGCAGCCGGGGAGTAGGATATGGCTACACCTTC | CASSRGVGYGYTF
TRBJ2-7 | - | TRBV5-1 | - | TGCGCCAGCAGCTTGGACGGACAGAGACTCTACGAGCAGTACTTC | CASSLDGQRLYEQYF
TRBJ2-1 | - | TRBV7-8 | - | TGTGCCAGCAGCTTAGATGAGACTAGCAATGAGCAGTTCTTC | CASSLDETSNEQFF
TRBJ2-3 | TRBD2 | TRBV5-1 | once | TGCGCCAGCAGCTTGGTACCTAGCGGGAGGGCAGCAGATACGCAGTATTTT | CASSLVPSGRAADTQYF
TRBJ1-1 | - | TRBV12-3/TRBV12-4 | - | TGTGCCAGCAGTTCCTACTCCTCTGAAGCTTTCTTT | CASSSYSSEAFF
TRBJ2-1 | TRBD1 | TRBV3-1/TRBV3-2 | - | TGTGCCAGCAGCCAGGGACCGGGACAGGGGGACAATGAGCAGTTCTTC | CASSQGPGQGDNEQFF
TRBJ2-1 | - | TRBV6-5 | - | TGTGCCAGCAGTTGGAGAGGGGGTGAGCAGTTCTTC | CASSWRGGEQFF
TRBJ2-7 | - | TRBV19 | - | TGTGCCAGTAGTATAGATCTCCGCGACTACGAGCAGTACTTC | CASSIDLRDYEQYF
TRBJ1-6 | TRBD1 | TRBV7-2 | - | TGTGCCAGCAGCCAAAGGGCCGGGACAGGGGGGTCACCCCTCCACTTT | CASSQRAGTGGSPLHF
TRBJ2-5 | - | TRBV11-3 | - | TGTGCCAGCAGCTTCAGGGAATACGAGACCCAGTACTTC | CASSFREYETQYF
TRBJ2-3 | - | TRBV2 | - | TGTGCCAGCAGTGTCCGACATGGCACAGATACGCAGTATTTT | CASSVRHGTDTQYF
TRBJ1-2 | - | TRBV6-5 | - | TGTGCCAGCAAAGACCGGGACAAGATACTTAGAGGCTACACCTTC | CASKDRDKILRGYTF
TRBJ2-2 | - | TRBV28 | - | TGTGCCAGCAGTTTATGGGGGAGTCCCGACACCGGGGAGCTGTTTTTT | CASSLWGSPDTGELFF
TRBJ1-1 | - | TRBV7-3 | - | TGTGCCAGCAGGGTAGACACATGGGCTGAAGCTTTCTTT | CASRVDTWAEAFF
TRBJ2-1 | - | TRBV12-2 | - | TGTGCAAGTCGCGTAGGACTTAACAGGGTCGTCAATGAGCAGTTCTTC | CASRVGLNRVVNEQFF
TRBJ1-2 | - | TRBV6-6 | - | TGTGCCAGCAGTTACTCGGGGGGGTACAACTATGGCTACACCTTC | CASSYSGGYNYGYTF
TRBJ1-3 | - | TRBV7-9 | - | TGTGCCAGCAGCGCCACAGGGCGCGGAAACACCATATATTTT | CASSATGRGNTIYF
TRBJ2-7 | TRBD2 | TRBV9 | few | TGTGCCAGCAGCCCGGGACTAGCGGGAGCAGATTACGAGCAGTACTTC | CASSPGLAGADYEQYF
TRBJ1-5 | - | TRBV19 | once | TGTGCCAGTAGTATCTCTCTTGTGGCAGTTAGCAATCAGCCCCAGCATTTT | CASSISLVAVSNQPQHF
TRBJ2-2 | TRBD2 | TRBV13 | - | TGTGCCAGCACCGGGGGACTAGCGGGAGGGCCTAAATCCGGGGAGCTGTTTTTT | CASTGGLAGGPKSGELFF
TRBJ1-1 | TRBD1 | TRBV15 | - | TGTGCCACCAGCAGAGGACAGGGGTCGGGTACTGAAGCTTTCTTT | CATSRGQGSGTEAFF
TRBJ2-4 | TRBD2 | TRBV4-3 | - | TGCGCCAGCAGCCAAGATCGCCTAGCGGGAGGAAAAAACATTCAGTACTTC | CASSQDRLAGGKNIQYF
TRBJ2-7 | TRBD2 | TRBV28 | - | TGTGCCAGCAGTTTACCCGGACTAGCGGGAGGGTCGTGGCACTTC | CASSLPGLAGGSWHF
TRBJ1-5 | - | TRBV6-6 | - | TGTGCCAGCAGTTACTCGATTGGCCGTCCCCAGCATTTT | CASSYSIGRPQHF
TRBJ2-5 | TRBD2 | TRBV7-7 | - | TGTGCTAGCAGCTTAAATCCCTCTAGCGGGAAAGAGACCCAGTACTTC | CASSLNPSSGKETQYF
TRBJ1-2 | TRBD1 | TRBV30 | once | TGTGCCTGGAGTACCACAGGGGAAGGAGGCTACACCTTC | CAWSTTGEGGYTF
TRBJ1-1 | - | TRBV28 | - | TGTGCCAGCAACCGCGTCAGGGGAGGGACTGAAGCTTTCTTT | CASNRVRGGTEAFF
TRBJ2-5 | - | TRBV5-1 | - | TGCGCCAGCAGCTTGGGTGTGGCGGGGGCCGTTGAGACCCAGTACTTC | CASSLGVAGAVETQYF
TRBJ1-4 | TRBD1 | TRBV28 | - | TGTGCCAGCAGTCGACAGGGGGCTTCTAATGAAAAACTGTTTTTT | CASSRQGASNEKLFF
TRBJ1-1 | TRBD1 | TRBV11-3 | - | TGTGCCAGCAGCCGAACAGACAGGGGTGAAGCTTTCTTT | CASSRTDRGEAFF
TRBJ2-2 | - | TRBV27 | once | TGTGCCAGCAGTTTGAATGGGCCGAACACCGGGGAGCTGTTTTTT | CASSLNGPNTGELFF